This T cell receptor beta chain stems from a study of T cells generated in artificial thymic organoids (TCRdb year 2017). In the study overall: The study compared the TCR alpha and beta CDR3 repertoires of CD8 single positive T cells derived from in vitro artificial thymic organoids against those of naive CD8 T cells from thymus and peripheral blood. Displayed repertoire sequencing data were described as representative of three independent experiments.

From cysteine to phenylalanine, the CDR3 is 11 amino acids long. Left in the record is the CDR3 DNA by itself, 33 bases read in frame from the first base. CDR1 and CDR2, per the germline V gene (reference sequence), are DFQATT and SNEGSKA. V sheds 1 base and J sheds 7 bases, leaving 7 bases between their ends. This clonotype is medium-sized (0.01 to 0.1%) in its sample. No antigen is known for it. No per-base quality is available; no much larger clone lies one base away. Artificial thymic organoids were generated by aggregating human HSPCs with MS5 murine stromal cells transduced with human DLL1, and the organoids were cultured at an air-liquid interface. FACS-purified CD34+CD3- hematopoietic stem and progenitor cells depleted of residual T cells were used to seed the organoids. Serum-free RB27 medium, consisting of RPMI 1640 supplemented with B27, FLT3L, IL-7 and ascorbic acid, was used for organoid culture. Organoid and thymic CD3+TCRalphabeta+CD8 single positive T cells were FACS sorted before RNA extraction. For each sample, total RNA was purified from roughly 40,000 to 200,000 sorted cells using the RNeasy Micro kit, and RNA quality was checked on an Agilent RNA 6000 Nano chip.

Paper-wide results and their limitations: CD8 single positive T cells derived from organoids showed physiological TCR clonotype diversity comparable to the diversity seen in thymic and blood naive CD8 T cells. Organoid-derived T cells did not show skewed Valpha or Vbeta usage, which argues against unconventional lineages or clonal expansions being dominant.

TCRalpha and TCRbeta libraries were amplified in separate semi-nested PCR reactions using Advantage 2 and reverse primers located in the TRAC or TRBC constant regions. The amount of total RNA going into first-strand cDNA synthesis ranged between 3.5 and 500 ng. TCR cDNA libraries were generated by 5'-RACE using the SMARTer PCR cDNA Synthesis kit, with a poly-dT primer for first-strand synthesis. The semi-nested reverse primers in the constant regions carried 5-nucleotide sample-specific barcodes, and the PCR products were cleaned up with the Zymo DNA Clean and Concentrator-5 kit. Pools of up to ten barcoded samples were ligated to Illumina adaptors and sequenced on an Illumina MiSeq as 2 x 150 bp paired-end reads. From the authors' description of their analysis: Demultiplexed reads were aligned using BLAT against a custom library containing all human TRAV, TRAJ, TRBV, TRBD and TRBJ combinations from IMGT. The best BLAT hits were picked using pslCDnaFilter (-maxAligns=1, -ignoreIntrons), and custom Perl scripts were used to calculate clonotype frequencies. TCRdb reprocessing: public reads trimmed at Q25 with fastp, clones called with MiXCR, in-frame beta chains kept. Here each entry gathers all rows of one CDR3 protein and keeps the most common genes and DNA. TCRdb, rather than the study authors, made the V and J calls. The sample table lists roughly 5,300 distinct CDR3 sequences, 20% to 25% of them with a count of one. The ten top clones hold under 3% of the sample.

The sample comprised naive CD8+ T cells grown in artificial thymic organoids from cord blood stem and progenitor cells. The intended sense of this specimen's cell subset or site label: CD3+TCRalphabeta+CD8SP T cells; for blood, CD45RO-CCR7+ naive CD8+ T cells. The V and J segments used are TRBV20-1 and TRBJ2-5, with no reliable assignment of the D segment. The TCR originated in a human donor who gave cord blood stem cells for thymic organoid culture, a cardiac surgery patient who gave postnatal thymus, or a blood donor (not recorded which). The CDR3 protein sequence reads: CSARGVGTQYF. The nucleotides are TGCAGTGCTAGAGGGGTGGGGACCCAGTACTTC.